What follows is one T cell receptor (beta chain) and its context. Its matching antigen is unknown. These data originate in a study of shared clonotypes between healthy human individuals. Study-wide context: The study enrolled two women and a few men aged 18 to 49. CD4 naive and memory got three plates each, CD8 naive two, CD8 memory one. The study's findings and limits: Compared with clonotypes that all four donors shared, non-shared clonotypes had lower generation probabilities. Across a handful of donors, naive CD4 shared approximately 4.5%, naive CD8 approximately 3.5%, memory CD4 2.3%, memory CD8 under 0.5%.

The ends lost 4 bases at V and 1 base at J; junction bases unmatched: 11. Germline assignment: CDR1 LNHNV and CDR2 YYDKDF (reference sequence). The length of the CDR3 is 17 residues. Profiling relied on immunoSEQ multiplex PCR, and the TCRdb table lists in-frame clones only, not all of them. In the table there are roughly 720,000 clones, 90% of which are singletons. The chain uses TRBV15 and TRBJ2-7; 9 positions match TRBD2. Input material: memory CD8+ T cells from PBMCs. Subset in this sample: CD45RO+ cells pooled with CCR7-negative TemRA cells. The sequence was collected from a young man in good health. Some clones in this sample may be carry-over from other donors' samples. The DNA of the CDR3 is TGTGCCACCAGCACAGGCCTTAGCGGGAGTGCGTCCTACGAGCAGTACTTC. Its protein product is CATSTGLSGSASYEQYF.